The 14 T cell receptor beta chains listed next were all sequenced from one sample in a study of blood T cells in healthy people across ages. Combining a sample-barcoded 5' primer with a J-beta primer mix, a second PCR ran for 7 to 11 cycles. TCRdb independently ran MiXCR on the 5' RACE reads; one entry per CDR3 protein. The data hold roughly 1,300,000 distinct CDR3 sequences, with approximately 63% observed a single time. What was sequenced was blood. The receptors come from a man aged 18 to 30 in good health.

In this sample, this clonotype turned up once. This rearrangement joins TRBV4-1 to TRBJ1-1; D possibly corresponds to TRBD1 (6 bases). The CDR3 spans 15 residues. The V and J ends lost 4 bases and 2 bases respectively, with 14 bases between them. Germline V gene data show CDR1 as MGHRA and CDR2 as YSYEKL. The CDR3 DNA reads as TGCGCCAGCAGCCGTGGACACAGGGTTAACACTGAAGCTTTCTTT. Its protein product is CASSRGHRVNTEAFF.

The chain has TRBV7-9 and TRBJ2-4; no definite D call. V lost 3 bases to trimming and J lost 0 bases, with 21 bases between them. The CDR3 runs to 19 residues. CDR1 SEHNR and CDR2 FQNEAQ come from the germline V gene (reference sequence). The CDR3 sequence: CASSFLVWQAPLAKNIQYF. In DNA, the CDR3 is TGTGCCAGCAGCTTTCTTGTGTGGCAGGCCCCTTTAGCCAAAAACATTCAGTACTTC.

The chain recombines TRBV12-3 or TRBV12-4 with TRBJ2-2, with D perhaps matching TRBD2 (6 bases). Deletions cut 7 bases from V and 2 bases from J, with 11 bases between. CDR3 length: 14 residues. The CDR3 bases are TGTGCCAGCACCGGGACTTTCAACACCGGGGAGCTGTTTTTT. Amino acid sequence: CASTGTFNTGELFF.

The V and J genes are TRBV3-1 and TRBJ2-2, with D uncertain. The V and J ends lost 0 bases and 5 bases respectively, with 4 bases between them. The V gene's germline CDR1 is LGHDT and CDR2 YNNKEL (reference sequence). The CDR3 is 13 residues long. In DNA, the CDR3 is TGTGCCAGCAGCCAAGAGGCGACCGGGGAGCTGTTTTTT. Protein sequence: CASSQEATGELFF.

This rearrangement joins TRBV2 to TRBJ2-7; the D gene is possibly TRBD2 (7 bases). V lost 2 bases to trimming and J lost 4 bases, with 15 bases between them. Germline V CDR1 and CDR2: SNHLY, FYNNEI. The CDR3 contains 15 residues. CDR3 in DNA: TGTGCCAGCAGTGAAACGTCGGGGGGCACGTACGAGCAGTACTTC. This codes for CASSETSGGTYEQYF.

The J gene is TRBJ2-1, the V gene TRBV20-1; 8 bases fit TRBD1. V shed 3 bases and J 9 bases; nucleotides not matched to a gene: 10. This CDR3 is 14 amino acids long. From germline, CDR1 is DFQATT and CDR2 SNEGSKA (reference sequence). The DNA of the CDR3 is TGCAGTGCTAGGTTGGACAGGGAGTCAAGTGAGCAGTTCTTC. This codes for CSARLDRESSEQFF.

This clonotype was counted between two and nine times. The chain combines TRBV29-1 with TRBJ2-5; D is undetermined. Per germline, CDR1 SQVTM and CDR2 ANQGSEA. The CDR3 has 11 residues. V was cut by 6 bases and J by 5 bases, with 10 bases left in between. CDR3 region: CSVGQWETQYF. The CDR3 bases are TGCAGCGTCGGCCAGTGGGAGACCCAGTACTTC.

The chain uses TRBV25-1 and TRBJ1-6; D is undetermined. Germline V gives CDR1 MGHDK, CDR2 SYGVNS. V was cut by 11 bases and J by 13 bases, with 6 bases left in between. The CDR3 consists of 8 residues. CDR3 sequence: CASAPLHF. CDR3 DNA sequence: TGTGCCTCGGCGCCCCTCCACTTT.

The CDR3 spells CASSVTPRGLQYF. DNA for the CDR3: TGTGCCAGCAGCGTCACACCCCGGGGGCTTCAGTACTTC. J is TRBJ2-4 and V is TRBV11-2; tentatively, D is TRBD1 or TRBD2 (6 bases each). This CDR3 is built from 13 residues. Germline V lookup: CDR1 SGHAT, CDR2 FQNNGV. Trimming pared 5 bases from V and 11 bases from J, leaving 16 bases between.

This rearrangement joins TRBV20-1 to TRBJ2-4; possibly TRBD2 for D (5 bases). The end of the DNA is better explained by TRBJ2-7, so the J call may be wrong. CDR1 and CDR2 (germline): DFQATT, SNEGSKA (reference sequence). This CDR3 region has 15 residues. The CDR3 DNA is TGCAGTGCCACTTTTTTGGGAGCCTCACCCTACGAGCAGTACTTC. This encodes CSATFLGASPYEQYF.

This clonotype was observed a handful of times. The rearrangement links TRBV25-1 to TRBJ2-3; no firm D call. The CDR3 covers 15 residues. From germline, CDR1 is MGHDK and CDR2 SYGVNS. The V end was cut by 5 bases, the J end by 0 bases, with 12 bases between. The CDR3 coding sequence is TGTGCCAGCAGTCGAATGAGATTAAGCACAGATACGCAGTATTTT. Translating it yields CASSRMRLSTDTQYF.

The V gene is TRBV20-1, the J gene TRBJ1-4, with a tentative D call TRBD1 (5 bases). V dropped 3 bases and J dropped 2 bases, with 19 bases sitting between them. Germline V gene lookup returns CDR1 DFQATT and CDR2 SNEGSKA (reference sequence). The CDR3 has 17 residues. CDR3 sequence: CSARGPGEIRTNEKLFF. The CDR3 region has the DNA TGCAGTGCTAGGGGACCGGGGGAAATACGGACTAATGAAAAACTGTTTTTT.

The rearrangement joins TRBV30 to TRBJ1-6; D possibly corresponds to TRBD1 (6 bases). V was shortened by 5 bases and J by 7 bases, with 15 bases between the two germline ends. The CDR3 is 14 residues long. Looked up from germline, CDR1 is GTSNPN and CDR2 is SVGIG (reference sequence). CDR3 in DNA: TGTGCCTGGGTTCGTGGACAGAGGAATTCACCCCTCCACTTT. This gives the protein CAWVRGQRNSPLHF. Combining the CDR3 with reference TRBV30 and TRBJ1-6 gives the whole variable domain SQTIHQWPATLVQPVGSPLSLECTVEGTSNPNLYWYRQAAGRGLQLLFYSVGIGQISSEVPQNLSASRPQDRQFILSSKKLLLSDSGFYLCAWVRGQRNSPLHFGNGTRLTVT.

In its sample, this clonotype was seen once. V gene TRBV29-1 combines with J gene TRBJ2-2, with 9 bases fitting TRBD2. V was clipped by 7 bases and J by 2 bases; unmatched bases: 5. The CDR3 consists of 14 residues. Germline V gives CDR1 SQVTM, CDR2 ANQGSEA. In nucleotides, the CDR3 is TGCAGCGGTCGACTAGCGGTTAACACCGGGGAGCTGTTTTTT. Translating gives CSGRLAVNTGELFF.